Sequencing of this T cell receptor beta chain was carried out in a study of regulatory T cells in long-lasting Graves disease (TCRdb year 2021). General notes on the study: Persistent Graves' disease meant more than 5 years of antithyroid drug treatment with TSH receptor autoantibodies that stayed positive. Peripheral blood TCR sequencing and RNA sequencing compared persistent Graves' disease patients with newly diagnosed Graves' disease patients. The study was registered as a clinical trial and conducted in China. TCR sequencing covered 13 persistent and roughly 20 newly diagnosed Graves' disease patients, around 35 samples in total. Antithyroid drugs had been taken for 8.5 to 12 years on average by persistent Graves' disease patients in the clinical cohort.

The library was prepared using multiplex PCR. Sequencer: Illumina HiSeq 4000. TCR beta libraries were built with iRepertoire HTBI primers and Arm-PCR amplification of CDR3 regions. PCR products were gel purified before sequencing. The study's own analysis went as follows. A total of fewer than 80 TRBV and 14 TRBJ segments were identified across samples and were used for gene usage analysis of CDR3 amino acid clonotypes. COPE and FqMerger were used to merge filtered high-quality paired reads into contigs. Contigs were aligned with BLAST to IMGT TRBV, TRBD and TRBJ reference genes, and CDR3 was defined per IMGT. Any clonotype with a frequency above 0.1% was classified as a highly expanded clone. Shannon entropy was used to measure repertoire diversity, and the Gini coefficient was used to measure V-J evenness. Public clonotypes were defined as clonotypes shared by more than one individual. The public reads were reanalyzed by TCRdb: fastp trimming at Q25, MiXCR alignment, in-frame beta chains only. Rows with a matching CDR3 protein are joined into one entry that keeps the most common DNA and genes. The V and J calls and clone size come from TCRdb's table, not from the authors' own analysis. In this sample the table shows about 660,000 distinct CDR3 sequences, 25% to 30% of which occur a single time. The ten largest clones take up about two fifths of the sample.

Overall results and qualifications from the work: As a limitation, the authors acknowledged that the small sample size may reduce accuracy. Only peripheral blood was studied, because thyroid tissue, the primary lesion, was inaccessible. Sequencing and analysis were restricted to the TCR beta chain. Preferential use of TRBV28, TRBJ1-2 and TRBJ2-5 was observed in persistent disease, whereas TRBV20-1 and TRBJ2-1 were favored in newly diagnosed disease. Lower TCR Shannon entropy and fewer highly expanded clones were observed in persistent Graves' disease patients than in newly diagnosed patients, which suggested clonal expansion. Persistent patients shared more public clonotypes among themselves (2,741) than newly diagnosed patients did (more than 950).

V drops 5 bases and J drops 7 bases, leaving 5 bases in between. Including the terminal cysteine and phenylalanine, the CDR3 comprises 10 residues. The read is trimmed to its CDR3 DNA, 30 bases read in frame from base 1. Looking up the germline V gene yields CDR1 SGHAT and CDR2 FQNNGV. The label giving this sample's time point can be read as: persistent/refractory GD, antithyroid drugs over 5 years with positive TRAb. For both TCR sequencing and RNA sequencing, RNA was extracted from PBMCs using TRIzol. Graves' disease was diagnosed according to American Thyroid Association guidelines. Recruitment of patients was carried out at an endocrinology department in Xi'an, China. From each patient, approximately 9.9 milliliters of peripheral blood was collected into an EDTA anticoagulant tube. Ficoll Paque Plus density gradient separation was used to isolate PBMCs, and no further T cell sorting was done. An Agilent 2100 Bioanalyzer and agarose gel were used to check RNA quality, and a NanoDrop 2000 was used to measure RNA concentration.

This clonotype was recorded a few times. Its target antigen remains unknown. No much larger clone exists at a distance of one base, and base qualities are not known. The TCR was taken from a female donor with Graves disease. Here the chain combines TRBV11-2 and TRBJ1-1, with the D gene not confidently named. The sample consisted of peripheral blood mononuclear cells (PBMCs), taken when the disease was refractory, from a patient treated with antithyroid drugs. The CDR3 region reads CASSTNEAFF. The nucleotide sequence reads as follows: TGTGCCAGCAGCACAAATGAAGCTTTCTTT.